This TCR beta chain was documented in a study of identical twins listed by TCRdb under 2016. For the wider study: The study deep-sequenced TCR alpha and beta repertoires from monozygotic twins, unrelated adults of various ages and cord blood to test whether fetal clonotypes persist. To rule out contamination, the twin experiments were replicated at different times with different library preparation protocols.

Results the study describes overall, beyond this receptor: Invariant T cells such as MAIT and iNKT could partly confound zero-insertion analyses, though diverse VJ usage argued against this for most clonotypes. Abundant cord blood beta clonotypes had fewer insertions, young adult naive repertoires showed a similar but weaker trend, and memory repertoires showed no such trend. Out-of-frame TCR alpha sequences shared between twins showed an excess of low generation-probability sequences compared with coincidental sharing between unrelated individuals. Out-of-frame TCR alpha sharing in monozygotic twins was systematically underestimated by recombination models, whereas sharing between unrelated individuals was in agreement with the recombination models. In beta out-of-frame sequences, excess twin sharing was weaker, because having fewer shared sequences lowered the signal-to-noise ratio. Conclusions relied on cross-sectional statistical analysis, since the same donors could not be followed over many years.

There are a few counts of this clonotype. Its binding antigen is unknown. No much larger clone exists at a distance of one base, and base qualities are not known. Every donor in the study was a healthy Caucasian. Three unrelated non-twin adults were additionally sequenced: a male aged 18 to 29, a male aged 50 to 59 and a female aged 50 to 59. Miltenyi CD45RO+ enrichment and human naive T-cell isolation kits were used to isolate memory (CD45RO+) and naive T cells from PBMC. Trimming leaves V shorter by 4 bases and J shorter by 1 base, with the junction holding 14 bases beyond the gene matches. The CDR3 spans 17 residues, from the cysteine through the phenylalanine. Of all the DNA, just the CDR3 is kept, 51 bases in frame from base 1. CDR1 and CDR2 are drawn from the germline V gene: SGHRS, YFSETQ. The library was generated by 5' RACE. Sequencing relied on an Illumina HiSeq 2000. Template switching introduced a universal primer binding site; the final cDNA contained a unique molecular identifier, enabling accurate counting of TCR cDNA molecules. Specific primers in the conserved constant-segment region were used to synthesize first-strand cDNA for the TCR alpha and beta chains. To control for contamination, each cDNA library was double barcoded with a SMART-Mk sample barcode plus Illumina barcodes. TruSeq adapter sequences along with Illumina sample barcodes were introduced in two successive PCR steps. Sequencing of the TCR alpha and beta cDNA libraries was done on the Illumina HiSeq platform using custom primers. Concerning the study's data processing: MiGEC was used to process raw reads and extract unique molecular identifiers, and MiXCR was used to find CDR3 positions. For each individual, recombination models were inferred using an EM algorithm with the repgenHMM and IGoR tools. The analysis of shared clonotypes was done with the tcR package in R, with sharing normalized by the product of cloneset sizes. To study raw recombination free of thymic and clonal selection effects, out-of-frame nonproductive sequences were analyzed. The public reads were quality trimmed at Q25 with fastp and then assembled into clones with MiXCR by TCRdb, keeping productive beta chains. Every entry covers one CDR3 protein and lists the most common genes and DNA from its rows. In this record, the V and J calls reflect TCRdb's handling and not the investigators' own analysis. The sample table shows around 370,000 distinct CDR3 sequences, and roughly 9% are seen once. About 9.1% of the sample is taken by the ten largest.

The source is a woman aged 50 to 60 in good health. The sample consisted of naive T cells sorted from blood. The intended sense of this specimen's cell subset or site label: cells isolated with a human naive T-cell isolation kit. The chain employs TRBV5-1 and TRBJ2-7, with 7 junctional bases fitting TRBD2. The bases read TGCGCCAGCAGCCCGAAGGACGGCGGGAGCGAGTCCTACGAGCAGTACTTC. Translated, it gives CASSPKDGGSESYEQYF.